This T cell receptor (beta chain) emerged from a study of read filtering for tumor transcriptome and immune sequencing. Study details: Per sample, TCR-region reads ranged about 4.05 to 11 million by IR-seq, 85 to 1273 by RNA-seq. Study-wide findings and caveats: The sorted CD138-negative fraction was a mixed bone marrow immune population, not purified T cells.

V was clipped by 4 bases and J by 5 bases; unmatched bases: 6. The CDR3 covers 14 residues. CDR1 is SGHRS, CDR2 YFSETQ, per germline. This clonotype was seen many times. The antigen remains undetermined. Molecular barcoded adaptors covering alpha/delta and beta/gamma chains were used on around 370 ng RNA. One entry per CDR3 protein results from TCRdb running MiXCR on the reads. The sample holds roughly 130,000 distinct CDR3 sequences; over 10% are singletons and the top ten take roughly 11%. The TCR originated in a donor at least 40 years old with multiple myeloma. Sequenced sample: a population of CD138-negative cells sorted from bone marrow. V and J are TRBV5-1 and TRBJ2-1; 7 nucleotides align to TRBD2. The CDR3 DNA follows: TGCGCCAGCAGCGCTAGCGGATATAACAATGAGCAGTTCTTC. Translating it yields CASSASGYNNEQFF.